These T cell receptor beta chains were read from a single sample in a study of T cells in Graves' hyperthyroidism and ophthalmopathy. MiXCR, applied by TCRdb to the multiplex PCR reads, yields one record per CDR3 protein. The table shows around 340,000 distinct CDR3 sequences, with about 15% occurring only once. Material: blood. These receptors were obtained from a woman aged 25 to 39 with Graves' hyperthyroidism that later progressed to Graves' ophthalmopathy. Both conserved end residues are part of each CDR3. Fields, in order: V gene, clone size, D gene, J gene, CDR3 DNA, CDR3 protein. A D gene is named only where the DNA matches it firmly. Clone sizes are given selectively: once, few, many, or a class where the clone is expanded.

TRBV20-1	-	TRBD2	TRBJ2-5	TGCAGCCCTGCTAGTGGGACTAGTGGATTACAAGAGACCCAGTACTTC	CSPASGTSGLQETQYF
TRBV7-9	many	-	TRBJ2-2	TGTGCCAGCAGCTTAATAAGCAAGCCCGGGGAGCTGTTTTTT	CASSLISKPGELFF
TRBV11-2	many	-	TRBJ1-1	TGTGCCAGCAGCTTAAGCTTTCGGGGATACACTGAAGCTTTCTTT	CASSLSFRGYTEAFF
TRBV28	few	TRBD2	TRBJ2-1	TGTGCCAGCAGTGGGACTAGCGAGTCATTCTCCTACAATGAGCAGTTCTTC	CASSGTSESFSYNEQFF
TRBV20-1	many	-	TRBJ1-2	TGCAGTGCCGAAGCCGGGACGGATAACTATGGCTACACCTTC	CSAEAGTDNYGYTF
TRBV7-2	few	TRBD2	TRBJ2-7	TGTGCCAGCAGCCGAGGGTCCAGCGGGAGCAACGAGCAGTACTTC	CASSRGSSGSNEQYF
TRBV5-1	many	-	TRBJ2-7	TGCGCCAGCAGCTTGGCTCCGAACCAGGGGGAGGGCTACGAGCAGTACTTC	CASSLAPNQGEGYEQYF
TRBV19	many	TRBD1	TRBJ1-2	TGTGCCAGTAGTGCCGGGACAGTATATGGCTACACCTTC	CASSAGTVYGYTF
TRBV7-2	-	TRBD2	TRBJ2-3	TGTGCCAGCCGAGCGGGAGGGTTTACAGATACGCAGTATTTT	CASRAGGFTDTQYF
TRBV3-1	many	TRBD1	TRBJ1-1	TGTGCCAGCAGACCCCGACAGGGAATCGAGACTGAAGCTTTCTTT	CASRPRQGIETEAFF
TRBV7-9	-	TRBD2	TRBJ2-1	TGTGCCAGCTTCACTCTACGGCTAGCGGACGGGGAGCAGTTCTTC	CASFTLRLADGEQFF
TRBV18	many	-	TRBJ2-1	TGTGCCAGCTCACCAACGGACGGCCACTACAATGAGCAGTTCTTC	CASSPTDGHYNEQFF
TRBV12-3/TRBV12-4	many	TRBD1	TRBJ1-1	TGTGCCAGCAGCGAGAGGGGGCAGGGCACTGAAGCTTTCTTT	CASSERGQGTEAFF
TRBV6-1	-	-	TRBJ2-2	TGTGCCAGCAGGTCTCCATTTGCCGGGGAGCTGTTTTTT	CASRSPFAGELFF
TRBV6-1	many	-	TRBJ1-2	TGTGCCAGCAGCAAAGGGGCGGAGCAAGCCCTTCGCTATGGCTACACCTTC	CASSKGAEQALRYGYTF
TRBV5-1	many	-	TRBJ1-1	TGCGCCAGCAGCTTGAGGGGGGGGACAAACACTGAAGCTTTCTTT	CASSLRGGTNTEAFF
TRBV7-8	many	-	TRBJ1-5	TGTGCCAGCAGCGTCCGACAGGGCAATCAGCCCCAGCATTTT	CASSVRQGNQPQHF
TRBV10-3	-	-	TRBJ1-1	TGTGCCATCAGGGCGGGTGCGCGCTCGGGGGTCGTCGGCACTGAAGCTTTCTTT	CAIRAGARSGVVGTEAFF
TRBV7-2	-	-	TRBJ2-1	TGTGCCAGCAGCTCCCTAAACACCTTATGGGACAAAAACAATGAGCAGTTCTTC	CASSSLNTLWDKNNEQFF
TRBV6-1	-	TRBD2	TRBJ2-5	TGTGCCAGCAATGGGGGACTAGCGGTAAAGACGGACTTC	CASNGGLAVKTDF
TRBV19	-	-	TRBJ1-5	TGTGCCAGTACCCCAGGAGGGTATGGGGGTCAGCCCCAGCATTTT	CASTPGGYGGQPQHF
TRBV20-1	many	TRBD1	TRBJ1-1	TGCAGTGCTAGAGTCCCGACAGGGCTGAACACTGAAGCTTTCTTT	CSARVPTGLNTEAFF
TRBV2	many	TRBD1	TRBJ1-3	TGTGCCAGCAGTGCGACAGGGTCGGCAGGAAACACCATATATTTT	CASSATGSAGNTIYF
TRBV25-1	many	-	TRBJ1-5	TGTGCCAGCAGTGAATTCGGGACCGATCAGCCCCAGCATTTT	CASSEFGTDQPQHF
TRBV12-3/TRBV12-4	many	-	TRBJ2-3	TGTGCCACAACAGCCCGATCTCCCTCAGATACGCAGTATTTT	CATTARSPSDTQYF
TRBV6-1	few	TRBD1	TRBJ1-2	TGTGCCAGCAAGACCCCGGGACAGTCCTATGGCTACACCTTC	CASKTPGQSYGYTF
TRBV5-1	many	TRBD1	TRBJ1-1	TGCGCCAGCAGCTTCTCGGGACAGGGGGCTTCTGAAGCTTTCTTT	CASSFSGQGASEAFF
TRBV28	many	-	TRBJ1-1	TGTGCCAGCAGTCGGGGGGCGGACACTGAAGCTTTCTTT	CASSRGADTEAFF
TRBV20-1	many	-	TRBJ2-7	TGCAGTGCTGGGAGGGGGTCCTACGAGCAGTACTTC	CSAGRGSYEQYF
TRBV3-1	many	-	TRBJ1-6	TGTGCCAGCAGCCTCAACAGGAATTCACCCCTCCACTTT	CASSLNRNSPLHF
TRBV14	few	TRBD1	TRBJ2-4	TGTGCCAGCAGCCAACCGGGGACAGAGATTCAGTACTTC	CASSQPGTEIQYF
TRBV15	-	-	TRBJ2-2	TGTGCCACCAGCAGAGATCGGCTAGTTTCCGGCGGGGAGCTGTTTTTT	CATSRDRLVSGGELFF
TRBV2	many	-	TRBJ1-2	TGTGCCAGCGAGCCCTGGACAGCGCGACTCTATGGCTACACCTTC	CASEPWTARLYGYTF
TRBV27	few	-	TRBJ2-7	TGTGCCAGCACCCCTCTCGGGGTTCAAAGCGACGAGCAGTACTTC	CASTPLGVQSDEQYF
TRBV20-1	few	TRBD2	TRBJ2-1	TGCAGTGCTCCCCCCGCGGGGGGGCACAATGAGCAGTTCTTC	CSAPPAGGHNEQFF
TRBV10-1	few	-	TRBJ2-1	TGCGCCAGCAGTGACCGTACAGGGTTAAATGAGCAGTTCTTC	CASSDRTGLNEQFF
TRBV28	-	-	TRBJ1-5	TGTGCCAGCAGTTTTCTTGACAGGCGGCAGCCCCAGCATTTT	CASSFLDRRQPQHF
TRBV20-1	few	-	TRBJ1-1	TGCAGTGCTAGTGAGGGGTACACTGAAGCTTTCTTT	CSASEGYTEAFF
TRBV6-9	-	TRBD1	TRBJ1-5	TGTGCCAGCAGTTTCCAGGACAGGGGGCGAAATCAGCCCCAGCATTTT	CASSFQDRGRNQPQHF
TRBV7-9	few	-	TRBJ1-6	TGTGCCAGCAGCCGGGAGTTTGATAATTCACCCCTCCACTTT	CASSREFDNSPLHF
TRBV25-1	many	-	TRBJ2-1	TGTGCCAGCAGTGCGGACCGGAGCTCCTACAATGAGCAGTTCTTC	CASSADRSSYNEQFF
TRBV4-1	many	-	TRBJ1-2	TGCGCCAGCAGCACAAGCAGGGACTATGGCTACACCTTC	CASSTSRDYGYTF